Reported below is one T cell receptor beta chain. Amplification targeted TCR beta CDR3 regions from RNA transcripts. The HTBI primer set drove a first-round RT-PCR of the TCR CDR3. TCRdb ran MiXCR on the multiplex PCR reads and lists one entry per CDR3 protein. The sample carries 600,000 to 850,000 distinct CDR3 sequences, roughly a sixth recorded once. The source of the sample is a study of T cells in Graves' hyperthyroidism and ophthalmopathy. The CDR3 totals 15 residues. With 6 bases removed from V and 1 base from J, the gap between germline ends came to 14 bases. Per the germline V gene, CDR1 is SGHTA and CDR2 is FQGNSA.

The sequence derives from a woman aged 45-59 years with Graves' hyperthyroidism that later progressed to Graves' ophthalmopathy. The sample was blood. The V call is TRBV7-2, the J call TRBJ2-3; possibly TRBD2 for D (6 bases). In nucleotides, the CDR3 is TGTGCCAGCAGGGCGGTAGCGGTGGGCACAGATACGCAGTATTTT. It translates to CASRAVAVGTDTQYF.